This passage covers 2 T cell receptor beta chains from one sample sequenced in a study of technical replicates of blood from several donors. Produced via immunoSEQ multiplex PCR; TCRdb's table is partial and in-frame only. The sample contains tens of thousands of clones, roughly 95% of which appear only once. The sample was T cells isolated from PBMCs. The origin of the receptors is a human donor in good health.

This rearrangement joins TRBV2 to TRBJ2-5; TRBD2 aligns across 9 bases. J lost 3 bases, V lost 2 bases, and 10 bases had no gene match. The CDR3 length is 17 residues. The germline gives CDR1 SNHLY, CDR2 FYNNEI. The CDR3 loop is CASSELEWASGEETQYF. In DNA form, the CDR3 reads TGTGCCAGCAGTGAATTAGAGTGGGCTAGCGGGGAAGAGACCCAGTACTTC.

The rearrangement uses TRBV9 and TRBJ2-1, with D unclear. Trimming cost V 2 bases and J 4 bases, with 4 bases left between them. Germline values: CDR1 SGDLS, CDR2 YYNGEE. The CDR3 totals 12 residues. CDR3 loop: CASSVRYNEQFF. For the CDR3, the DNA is TGTGCCAGCAGCGTCAGGTACAATGAGCAGTTCTTC. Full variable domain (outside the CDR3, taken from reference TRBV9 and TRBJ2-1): DSGVTQTPKHLITATGQRVTLRCSPRSGDLSVYWYQQSLDQGLQFLIQYYNGEERAKGNILERFSAQQFPDLHSELNLSSLELGDSALYFCASSVRYNEQFFGPGTRLTVL.